The 27 T cell receptor beta chains listed next were all sequenced from one sample in a study of control samples from healthy donors and cancer patients. Clones were sequenced by immunoSEQ multiplex PCR, and TCRdb holds only the in-frame ones, with some missing. The repertoire holds fewer than 95,000 clones, over 65% seen once, with around 2.1% in the top ten. The sample was blood. All receptors derive from a woman between 40 and 55 years old in good health.

This sequence joins TRBV2 and TRBJ1-2; D unresolved. CDR3 length: 11 residues. Trimming cost V 4 bases and J 8 bases, with 8 bases left between them. CDR1 SNHLY and CDR2 FYNNEI come from the germline V gene. The CDR3 spells CASSVMDGYTF. Written as DNA, the CDR3 is TGTGCCAGCAGTGTGATGGACGGCTACACCTTC.

This chain uses TRBV5-5 with TRBJ1-5; possible D gene TRBD1, 5 bases. Germline V gives CDR1 SGHKS, CDR2 YYEKEE (reference sequence). Trimming took off 2 bases at V and 9 bases at J, with 15 bases between the two ends. This CDR3 is 14 amino acids long. Written as DNA, the CDR3 is TGTGCCAGCAGCTTCCTATCGGGTGGGGGGCCCCAGCATTTT. As protein: CASSFLSGGGPQHF.

The J gene is TRBJ1-4, the V gene TRBV20-1, with D unresolved. Trimming removed 2 bases from V and 10 bases from J, with 8 bases in between. CDR3 length: 11 residues. Germline V lookup: CDR1 DFQATT, CDR2 SNEGSKA (reference sequence). DNA for the CDR3: TGCAGTGCTAGACCCGCCGGAAAACTGTTTTTT. Encoded protein: CSARPAGKLFF.

The chain links TRBV9 to TRBJ2-5; D call uncertain. The germline V and J ends were trimmed by 2 bases and 1 base, with 6 bases remaining between them. Germline V gene sequence: CDR1 SGDLS, CDR2 YYNGEE. The CDR3 loop spans 13 amino acids. CDR3 in amino acids: CASSVHPQETQYF. The CDR3 DNA follows: TGTGCCAGCAGCGTCCATCCCCAAGAGACCCAGTACTTC.

In this sample, this clone turned up once. The chain uses TRBV14 and TRBJ2-5; the match to TRBD1 covers 8 bases. The V gene's germline CDR1 is SGHDN and CDR2 FVKESK. This CDR3 comprises 14 residues. V lost 4 bases to trimming and J lost 6 bases; unmatched junction nucleotides: 7. CDR3 coding DNA: TGTGCCAGCAGCCCCCGGACAGGGAAACAGACCCAGTACTTC. The encoded protein is CASSPRTGKQTQYF.

A note on this clone: The sample holds other DNA sequences that translate to the same CDR3. The chain employs TRBV7-3 and TRBJ2-1, with unresolved D. CDR3 length: 13 amino acids. Germline assignment: CDR1 SGHTA and CDR2 FQGTGA. V was trimmed by 2 bases and J by 0 bases, leaving 2 bases between them. The CDR3 sequence: CASSLDSYNEQFF. As DNA, the CDR3 is TGTGCCAGCAGCTTAGACTCCTACAATGAGCAGTTCTTC.

This chain uses TRBV5-1 with TRBJ2-5; TRBD2 is a possible D gene (6 bases). In germline, CDR1 is SGHRS, CDR2 YFSETQ. The CDR3 consists of 15 residues. Deletions cut 2 bases from V and 5 bases from J, with 16 bases between. The CDR3 nucleotides read TGCGCCAGCAGCTTCTCGGGGCAGGGAGGCGAGACCCAGTACTTC. Residues: CASSFSGQGGETQYF.

V gene TRBV7-2 combines with J gene TRBJ2-7; D remains ambiguous. V was clipped by 5 bases and J by 6 bases, with 11 bases between them. This CDR3 has 12 residues. The germline V gene has CDR1 SGHTA and CDR2 FQGNSA. CDR3 protein: CASSPRFSEQYF. CDR3 sequence (DNA): TGTGCCAGCAGCCCCCGATTTAGCGAGCAGTACTTC.

The rearrangement joins TRBV18 to TRBJ2-5, with D possibly TRBD2 on 6 matching bases. CDR3 length: 17 amino acids. Germline CDR1 reads KGHSH; CDR2 reads LQKENI. V dropped 3 bases and J dropped 0 bases, with 17 bases sitting between them. The CDR3 region is CASSPPPGLQYQETQYF. In DNA, the CDR3 is TGTGCCAGCTCACCCCCTCCGGGACTGCAGTACCAAGAGACCCAGTACTTC.

The gene calls are TRBV5-1 and TRBJ2-2, with D possibly being TRBD2 (6 bases). V was pared by 0 bases and J by 1 base, with 10 bases between. The CDR3 is 16 amino acids. Germline lookup yields CDR1 SGHRS and CDR2 YFSETQ. The CDR3 DNA sequence: TGCGCCAGCAGCTTGGTTGGGACTCAGAACACCGGGGAGCTGTTTTTT. It codes for CASSLVGTQNTGELFF.

The chain couples TRBV19 to TRBJ1-5; 9 nucleotides agree with TRBD1. Trimming took 6 bases from V and 0 from J; bases not matched to a gene: 9. This CDR3 spans 17 amino acids. Per germline, CDR1 LNHDA and CDR2 SQIVND (reference sequence). The CDR3 loop reads CASRSGQGTDSNQPQHF. CDR3 DNA sequence: TGTGCCAGTAGATCGGGACAGGGTACAGATAGCAATCAGCCCCAGCATTTT.

V and J are TRBV7-8 and TRBJ1-4; D gene uncertain. Germline CDR1 SGHVS, CDR2 FQNEAQ. V lost 5 bases and J lost 0, with 13 bases in between. CDR3 length: 16 amino acids. CDR3 DNA: TGTGCCAGCAGCCCGATAGTGAGTGCAACTAATGAAAAACTGTTTTTT. Amino acid sequence: CASSPIVSATNEKLFF.

This chain uses TRBV30 with TRBJ2-7, with D unclear. CDR3 length equals 13 residues. Deletions cut 0 bases from V and 6 bases from J, with 12 bases between. Germline V gives CDR1 GTSNPN, CDR2 SVGIG (reference sequence). CDR3 DNA: TGTGCCTGGAGTGTACAAGGAGTTTCCGAGCAGTACTTC. It specifies CAWSVQGVSEQYF.

The chain carries TRBV11-3 and TRBJ1-1; D gene unclear. Trimming shortened V by 2 bases and J by 1 base, and 5 bases separated the two germline ends. The CDR3 contains 13 residues. Germline CDR1 and CDR2: SGHNT and YENEEA. Written as DNA, the CDR3 is TGTGCCAGCAGCTTAAAAGGGAACACTGAAGCTTTCTTT. Protein sequence: CASSLKGNTEAFF.

This chain connects TRBV12-5 to TRBJ1-1; 7 positions agree with TRBD1. CDR3 length: 14 residues. V was clipped by 6 bases and J by 5 bases; unmatched bases: 9. From germline, CDR1 is LGHNT and CDR2 FRNRAP. The CDR3 sequence is CASGYDRVGTEAFF. DNA for the CDR3: TGTGCTAGTGGCTACGACAGGGTTGGGACTGAAGCTTTCTTT. The whole variable domain, remainder taken from reference TRBV12-5 and TRBJ1-1, is DARVTQTPRHKVTEMGQEVTMRCQPILGHNTVFWYRQTMMQGLELLAYFRNRAPLDDSGMPKDRFSAEMPDATLATLKIQPSEPRDSAVYFCASGYDRVGTEAFFGQGTRLTVV.

The chain couples TRBV14 to TRBJ2-7; the match to TRBD1 covers 9 bases. Trimming took 0 bases from V and 4 from J; bases not matched to a gene: 4. The CDR3 sequence is 15 residues long. CDR1 SGHDN and CDR2 FVKESK come from the germline V gene. CDR3 residues: CASSQDWGQGYEQYF. The CDR3 region has the DNA TGTGCCAGCAGCCAAGATTGGGGACAGGGTTACGAGCAGTACTTC.

In this sample, this clone turned up a few times. V gene TRBV6-5 combines with J gene TRBJ1-1; D remains unclear. In germline, CDR1 is MNHEY, CDR2 SVGAGI. V was pared by 6 bases and J by 5 bases, with 16 bases between. The CDR3 is 14 amino acids. The CDR3 DNA follows: TGTGCCAGCAGCGATGGAACCCGAAGGACTGAAGCTTTCTTT. This translates into CASSDGTRRTEAFF.

The V and J genes are TRBV24-1 and TRBJ2-3, with 8 bases lining up with TRBD2. The V and J ends lost 1 base and 4 bases, in that order; junction bases with no gene match: 6. The germline gives CDR1 KGHDR, CDR2 SFDVKD. The CDR3 length is 16 residues. The DNA of the CDR3 is TGTGCCACCAGTGATTTAGGAGCGGGGGCGTCAGATACGCAGTATTTT. It translates to CATSDLGAGASDTQYF.

This clone was detected only once. This sequence joins TRBV2 and TRBJ1-4; tentatively, D is TRBD1 (6 bases). The germline V gene has CDR1 SNHLY and CDR2 FYNNEI. V lost 6 bases, J lost 12 bases, and 14 bases lay in between. The CDR3 covers 12 residues. DNA of the CDR3: TGTGCCAGCAGAGCGTCAGGGGCCGAACTGTTTTTT. Protein sequence: CASRASGAELFF.

V gene TRBV27 combines with J gene TRBJ2-3; D may be TRBD1 (6 bases). Germline V gives CDR1 MNHEY, CDR2 SMNVEV (reference sequence). Trimming left V 3 bases short and J 2 bases short, with 9 bases between. The CDR3 consists of 14 residues. CDR3 residues: CASSLNRVTDTQYF. The CDR3 DNA reads TGTGCCAGCAGTTTGAACAGGGTCACAGATACGCAGTATTTT.

This rearrangement joins TRBV30 to TRBJ1-5; D not certain. This CDR3 is 14 amino acids long. Trimming removed 1 base from V and 0 bases from J, with 7 bases in between. Germline CDR1 is GTSNPN and CDR2 is SVGIG (reference sequence). The CDR3 sequence is CAWSDGYSNQPQHF. CDR3 DNA sequence: TGTGCCTGGAGTGACGGATATAGCAATCAGCCCCAGCATTTT.

The rearrangement links TRBV30 to TRBJ2-1; maybe TRBD1 (6 bases). V was trimmed by 2 bases and J by 16 bases, leaving 21 bases between them. Germline-derived CDR1 and CDR2 are GTSNPN and SVGIG (reference sequence). CDR3 length equals 13 residues. This chain's CDR3 is CAWSSTLGKGGFF. The CDR3 DNA reads TGTGCCTGGAGTTCCACTTTAGGAAAAGGGGGTTTCTTC.

This chain joins TRBV4-3 and TRBJ1-2, with D tentatively TRBD1 (5 bases). The CDR3 runs 15 residues. Trimming cost V 1 base and J 7 bases, with 16 bases left between them. Germline lookup yields CDR1 LGHNA and CDR2 YSLEER. The CDR3 DNA reads as TGCGCCAGCAGCCAAGCCAATAGGGGCAGTAGTGGCTACACCTTC. This translates into CASSQANRGSSGYTF.

The CDR3 is CASSDTSGGTDTQYF. The CDR3 bases are TGTGCCAGCAGTGATACTAGCGGGGGCACAGATACGCAGTATTTT. This rearrangement joins TRBV6-1 to TRBJ2-3; 10 bases agree with TRBD2. Trimming removed 3 bases from V and 1 base from J; junction bases left unmatched: 1. The CDR3 sequence is 15 residues long. The germline gives CDR1 MNHNS, CDR2 SASEGT.

This chain links TRBV19 with TRBJ1-1, with unresolved D. CDR3 length: 16 amino acids. The V and J ends lost 1 base and 0 bases respectively, with 12 bases between them. Germline V gives CDR1 LNHDA, CDR2 SQIVND (reference sequence). The CDR3 DNA is TGTGCCAGTAGTATAGGGTTCGACACAATGAACACTGAAGCTTTCTTT. Its protein product is CASSIGFDTMNTEAFF.

The chain combines TRBV9 with TRBJ2-2; TRBD1 agrees at 10 bases. This CDR3 is built from 16 residues. Looked up from germline, CDR1 is SGDLS and CDR2 is YYNGEE. The V and J ends lost 3 bases and 6 bases, in that order; junction bases with no gene match: 8. In nucleotides, the CDR3 is TGTGCCAGCAGCGCTGGGACAGGGGTATTCGCCGGGGAGCTGTTTTTT. This encodes CASSAGTGVFAGELFF.

V is TRBV30 and J is TRBJ1-6; 7 bases agree with TRBD1. This CDR3 is 14 amino acids long. Trimming took 2 bases from V and 7 from J; bases not matched to a gene: 5. The germline V gene has CDR1 GTSNPN and CDR2 SVGIG (reference sequence). CDR3 nucleotide sequence: TGTGCCTGGAGTACGACAGGGACCAATTCACCCCTCCACTTT. Residues: CAWSTTGTNSPLHF.